This T cell receptor beta chain was observed in a study of shared clonotypes between healthy human individuals. Using immunoSEQ multiplex PCR, the repertoire was profiled, and TCRdb retains in-frame clones only, with some absent. Of roughly 400,000 clones in the sample, 90% to 97% are singletons; the top ten hold around 0.29%. CDR1 and CDR2 (germline): WSHSY, SAAADI. Trimming shortened V by 11 bases and J by 5 bases, and 21 bases separated the two germline ends. The CDR3 is 14 residues long. Sequencing used memory CD8+ T cells sorted from blood. Subset meaning: CD45RO+ cells pooled with CCR7-negative TemRA cells. The rearrangement joins TRBV10-2 to TRBJ1-1; weak D call: TRBD1 (6 bases). The receptor comes from a man between 25 and 39 years old in good health. The DNA for the CDR3 is TGCGCCCCCGGGGGAGGGGGGGTAGGGACTGAAGCTTTCTTT. This gives the protein CAPGGGGVGTEAFF.